This T cell receptor beta chain was identified during a study of shared clonotypes between healthy human individuals. At the level of the study: Three plates each covered CD4 naive and memory; CD8 naive two, CD8 memory one. Study outcomes and limitations: Few donors restricted represented genetic and exposure-history diversity.

In regard to this clone: Antigen unknown. Other nucleotide sequences in the sample specify the same CDR3.

In the authors' workflow: Because ImmunoSEQ provided only junction sequences with no quality scores, the filtering differed. Sequencing was performed with immunoSEQ multiplex PCR; in TCRdb, only in-frame clones are kept and a portion is missing. From that table come the V and J calls and clone size; the DNA was used to work out D and trimming. Among some 690,000 clones listed, around 90% were seen once. CCR7-negative CD45RA+ TemRA cells were combined with CD45RO+ cells to form CD8 memory. Trimming took off 0 bases at V and 3 bases at J, with 3 bases between the two ends. CDR1 and CDR2 from the germline V gene are SGHRS and YFSETQ. The CDR3 loop spans 12 amino acids.

The clonotype was recovered from a man between 18 and 29 years old in good health. Some clones in this sample may be carry-over from other donors' samples. V and J are TRBV5-1 and TRBJ1-1; D call uncertain. Sequencing was done on a sample of memory CD8+ T cells from PBMCs. Indicated subset: CD45RO+ cells pooled with CCR7-negative TemRA cells. As DNA, the CDR3 is TGCGCCAGCAGCTTGGGGGACACTGAAGCTTTCTTT. This codes for CASSLGDTEAFF.